A single sample is the source of the 6 T cell receptor beta chains below, sequenced in a study of T cell responses to AZD1222 COVID-19 vaccine. Assay used: immunoSEQ multiplex PCR; TCRdb lists only in-frame clones, some missing. The sample consists of 110,000 to 150,000 clones, about 90% of them appearing once. Source: peripheral blood, taken 28 days after the second AZD1222 dose. The source of these receptors is an adult who received the AZD1222 COVID-19 vaccine.

The genes are TRBV5-1 and TRBJ2-7; 11 bases line up with TRBD2. From germline, CDR1 is SGHRS and CDR2 YFSETQ. The CDR3 loop spans 14 amino acids. Losses at the gene ends were 4 bases for V and 2 bases for J; bases not matched to a gene: 2. The CDR3 region is CASSTSGGPYEQYF. The CDR3 region has the DNA TGCGCCAGCAGCACTAGCGGGGGACCCTACGAGCAGTACTTC. Full variable domain (outside the CDR3, taken from reference TRBV5-1 and TRBJ2-7): KAGVTQTPRYLIKTRGQQVTLSCSPISGHRSVSWYQQTPGQGLQFLFEYFSETQRNKGNFPGRFSGRQFSNSRSEMNVSTLELGDSALYLCASSTSGGPYEQYFGPGTRLTVT.

The chain links TRBV6-5 to TRBJ2-3; D is unresolved. Trimming removed 0 bases from V and 2 bases from J, with 6 bases in between. This CDR3 spans 14 amino acids. CDR1 MNHEY and CDR2 SVGAGI come from the germline V gene. CDR3 region: CASSYSRITDTQYF. As DNA, the CDR3 is TGTGCCAGCAGTTACTCGAGGATCACAGATACGCAGTATTTT.

J is TRBJ2-1 and V is TRBV6-2 or TRBV6-3; D is tentatively TRBD1 or TRBD2 (5 bases each). The ends were cut back, 2 bases at V and 0 bases at J, with 11 bases in the middle. Germline-derived CDR1 and CDR2 are MNHEY and SVGEGT. This CDR3 comprises 16 residues. CDR3 in amino acids: CASSYGDGSSYNEQFF. CDR3 bases: TGTGCCAGCAGTTACGGGGACGGAAGCTCCTACAATGAGCAGTTCTTC.

The chain combines TRBV5-1 with TRBJ2-3; TRBD1 matches at 9 bases. CDR3 size: 15 residues. The germline V gene has CDR1 SGHRS and CDR2 YFSETQ. V gave up 4 bases and J gave up 5 bases; unmatched junction bases: 8. CDR3 sequence reads: CASSVGQGLRDTQYF. The CDR3 DNA follows: TGCGCCAGCAGCGTAGGACAGGGGCTGAGAGATACGCAGTATTTT.

V usage is TRBV7-7 and J usage is TRBJ2-2; the match to TRBD1 covers 8 bases. The CDR3 contains 15 residues. Germline V CDR1 and CDR2: SSHAT, FNYEAQ (reference sequence). The trim removed 6 bases at V and 4 bases at J, leaving 7 bases unmatched. The CDR3 sequence is CASRTGTGATGELFF. CDR3 coding DNA: TGTGCCAGCAGAACCGGGACAGGTGCCACCGGGGAGCTGTTTTTT. Full variable domain (rest looked up from reference TRBV7-7 and TRBJ2-2): GAGVSQSPRYKVTKRGQDVTLRCDPISSHATLYWYQQALGQGPEFLTYFNYEAQPDKSGLPSDRFSAERPEGSISTLTIQRTEQRDSAMYRCASRTGTGATGELFFGEGSRLTVL.

This clone was seen just once. The V and J genes are TRBV5-6 and TRBJ1-1; weak D call: TRBD1 (6 bases). Per germline, CDR1 SGHDT and CDR2 YYEEEE. Trimming pared 4 bases from V and 11 bases from J, leaving 18 bases between. The CDR3 runs to 13 residues. CDR3 DNA: TGTGCCAGCAGCGGGGGAACAGGGTATATGGCTTTCTTT. Protein product: CASSGGTGYMAFF.